A single sample is the source of the 23 T cell receptor beta chains below, sequenced in a study of blood T cell repertoires in COVID-19 (dated by TCRdb to the early 2020s). The library came from the immunoSEQ multiplex PCR assay. Drawn from immuneACCESS, this table holds only the in-frame rearrangements with V and J called that TCRdb kept. Clones are partly lost; checked studies trace under half to an unresolved V gene and leave the rest unexplained. The sample contains over 120,000 clones, over 70% of them found a single time. The ten largest account for roughly 2% of the sample. The sample taken for sequencing was peripheral blood. These receptors all stem from a woman aged 55-70 years with acute or convalescent COVID-19.

The sample holds one count of this clone. The chain employs TRBV18 and TRBJ2-5; 11 bases match TRBD2. Germline V gives CDR1 KGHSH, CDR2 LQKENI. V shed 7 bases and J 2 bases; nucleotides not matched to a gene: 6. The CDR3 runs 15 residues. The CDR3 sequence: CASFTIAGGQETQYF. CDR3 DNA: TGTGCCAGCTTTACCATAGCGGGAGGGCAAGAGACCCAGTACTTC.

J is TRBJ2-7 and V is TRBV30; 10 bases are a match to TRBD2. With V trimmed by 0 bases and J by 3 bases, 8 bases remained unmatched. CDR3 size: 16 residues. Germline CDR1 and CDR2: GTSNPN and SVGIG (reference sequence). The CDR3 reads CAWSVRTSGSNYEQYF. The CDR3 DNA follows: TGTGCCTGGAGTGTACGGACTAGCGGTAGCAACTACGAGCAGTACTTC. The full variable domain, completed using reference TRBV30 and TRBJ2-7, is SQTIHQWPATLVQPVGSPLSLECTVEGTSNPNLYWYRQAAGRGLQLLFYSVGIGQISSEVPQNLSASRPQDRQFILSSKKLLLSDSGFYLCAWSVRTSGSNYEQYFGPGTRLTVT.

As concerns this clone: One end of the junction does not line up with germline, which may come from a read error. The chain carries TRBV7-2 and TRBJ1-1; no definite D call. Germline loops: CDR1 SGHTA, CDR2 FQGNSA. The CDR3 is 12 residues long. The CDR3 region is CASSGSYQPLWF. The CDR3 DNA is TGTGCCAGCTCGGGATCCTACCAACCTCTTTGGTTT.

CDR3 nucleotide sequence: TGTGCCACCTTGGCCCTAGCGTCAGTTGGTGAGCAGTTCTTC. As protein: CATLALASVGEQFF. The chain recombines TRBV27 with TRBJ2-1; D possibly corresponds to TRBD2 (6 bases). CDR1 is MNHEY, CDR2 SMNVEV, per germline (reference sequence). The V gene lost 10 bases and the J gene lost 9 bases, with 22 bases spanning the gap. The CDR3 consists of 14 residues.

The V and J genes are TRBV5-1 and TRBJ1-6, with D uncertain. There are 15 residues in the CDR3. Per the germline V gene, CDR1 is SGHRS and CDR2 is YFSETQ. Trimming cost V 0 bases and J 8 bases, with 12 bases left between them. CDR3 residues: CASSLGSIGDSPLHF. For the CDR3, the DNA is TGCGCCAGCAGCTTGGGAAGCATCGGGGATTCACCCCTCCACTTT.

The chain carries TRBV19 and TRBJ2-3; D may be TRBD2 (6 bases). Trimming took off 5 bases at V and 4 bases at J, with 25 bases between the two ends. The CDR3 runs 18 residues. CDR1 LNHDA and CDR2 SQIVND come from the germline V gene (reference sequence). The CDR3 DNA follows: TGTGCCAGTAGTGCCCCGCGGGGCAGGGTGACCTCGGCAGATACGCAGTATTTT. This translates into CASSAPRGRVTSADTQYF. The whole variable domain, remainder taken from reference TRBV19 and TRBJ2-3, is DGGITQSPKYLFRKEGQNVTLSCEQNLNHDAMYWYRQDPGQGLRLIYYSQIVNDFQKGDIAEGYSVSREKKESFPLTVTSAQKNPTAFYLCASSAPRGRVTSADTQYFGPGTRLTVL.

The V and J genes are TRBV28 and TRBJ2-3; TRBD2 matches 7 bases. The germline V gene encodes CDR1 MDHEN and CDR2 SYDVKM. After removal of 3 bases from V and 2 bases from J, the junction contained 5 bases not matched to a gene. The CDR3 covers 15 residues. The CDR3 spells CASSLVGGHTDTQYF. CDR3 coding DNA: TGTGCCAGCAGTTTGGTGGGAGGGCACACAGATACGCAGTATTTT.

The chain carries TRBV3-1 (or the pseudogene TRBV3-2) and TRBJ2-7, with D possibly matching TRBD1 (6 bases). Germline V CDR1 and CDR2: LGHDT, YNNKEL (reference sequence). Trimming removed 1 base at V and 2 bases at J, with 6 bases between. The CDR3 extends over 13 amino acids. The CDR3 DNA reads as TGTGCCAGCAGCCAAGGGGGGCCCTACGAGCAGTACTTC. Amino acids: CASSQGGPYEQYF.

The chain combines TRBV30 with TRBJ1-1; 8 bases align to TRBD1. J was trimmed by 5 bases and V by 6 bases; bases with no gene match: 5. Per germline, CDR1 GTSNPN and CDR2 SVGIG (reference sequence). CDR3 size: 12 residues. This chain's CDR3 is CACLTGVTEAFF. CDR3 coding DNA: TGTGCCTGCCTGACAGGGGTAACTGAAGCTTTCTTT. Combining the CDR3 with reference TRBV30 and TRBJ1-1 gives the whole variable domain SQTIHQWPATLVQPVGSPLSLECTVEGTSNPNLYWYRQAAGRGLQLLFYSVGIGQISSEVPQNLSASRPQDRQFILSSKKLLLSDSGFYLCACLTGVTEAFFGQGTRLTVV.

The chain employs TRBV7-2 and TRBJ2-3, with 8 bases fitting TRBD2. From germline, CDR1 is SGHTA and CDR2 FQGNSA. The CDR3 is 14 residues long. The J segment lost 4 bases and the V segment lost 3 bases, leaving 3 bases of the junction unmatched. CDR3: CASSFSGAPDTQYF. In DNA, the CDR3 is TGTGCCAGCAGCTTTAGCGGGGCCCCAGATACGCAGTATTTT.

This chain links TRBV28 with TRBJ2-1, with D perhaps TRBD1 (6 bases). CDR3 length equals 13 residues. Trimming shortened V by 4 bases and J by 9 bases, and 13 bases separated the two germline ends. The germline V gene encodes CDR1 MDHEN and CDR2 SYDVKM. In DNA form, the CDR3 reads TGTGCCAGCAGTTCATTGGGGGCAGGTGAGCAGTTCTTC. Protein product: CASSSLGAGEQFF.

This chain uses TRBV25-1 with TRBJ1-5; D gene unclear. This CDR3 contains 13 residues. V shed 6 bases and J shed 2 bases, with 8 bases lying between them. CDR1 and CDR2 from the germline V gene are MGHDK and SYGVNS. CDR3 loop: CASSAAGNQPQHF. As DNA, the CDR3 is TGTGCCAGCAGCGCTGCAGGCAATCAGCCCCAGCATTTT.

The V and J genes are TRBV19 and TRBJ2-7, with 7 bases aligning to TRBD2. Germline V lookup: CDR1 LNHDA, CDR2 SQIVND (reference sequence). After removal of 7 bases from V and 7 bases from J, the junction contained 13 bases not matched to a gene. This CDR3 spans 14 amino acids. DNA of the CDR3: TGTGCCAGTAAGACCGGGACTACCCATGGGGAGCAGTACTTC. Translated, it gives CASKTGTTHGEQYF.

The chain uses TRBV19 and TRBJ2-2; 8 bases match TRBD1. Germline V CDR1 and CDR2: LNHDA, SQIVND (reference sequence). V shed 7 bases, J shed 2 bases, and the junction held 9 bases outside the gene matches. CDR3 length equals 16 residues. The CDR3 region is CASIYGGQGNTGELFF. The DNA for the CDR3 is TGTGCCAGTATTTACGGAGGACAGGGAAACACCGGGGAGCTGTTTTTT. The whole variable domain, filled in from reference TRBV19 and TRBJ2-2, reads DGGITQSPKYLFRKEGQNVTLSCEQNLNHDAMYWYRQDPGQGLRLIYYSQIVNDFQKGDIAEGYSVSREKKESFPLTVTSAQKNPTAFYLCASIYGGQGNTGELFFGEGSRLTVL.

Only a few counts were recorded for this clone. The chain couples TRBV27 to TRBJ1-5; 12 nucleotides match TRBD1. The V and J ends lost 3 bases and 7 bases, in that order; junction bases with no gene match: 4. Per the germline V gene, CDR1 is MNHEY and CDR2 is SMNVEV (reference sequence). The CDR3 is made up of 15 amino acids. The CDR3 coding sequence is TGTGCCAGCAGTTTGGGGACAGGGGGCAGACAGCCCCAGCATTTT. This sequence encodes CASSLGTGGRQPQHF.

This clone was observed once. The V and J genes are TRBV5-4 and TRBJ2-1; 8 positions match TRBD2. Germline CDR1 is SGHNT and CDR2 is YYREEE (reference sequence). The CDR3 consists of 14 residues. V was pared by 4 bases and J by 4 bases, with 4 bases of the junction left unmatched. The DNA of the CDR3 is TGTGCCAGCAGCCCAAGCGGGGGTTACAATGAGCAGTTCTTC. Protein product: CASSPSGGYNEQFF.

The chain is built from TRBV28 and TRBJ1-1; D is unclear. This CDR3 is 11 amino acids long. The V gene's germline CDR1 is MDHEN and CDR2 SYDVKM. V lost 5 bases and J lost 8, with 9 bases in between. CDR3 region: CASSAPGEAFF. DNA for the CDR3: TGTGCCAGCAGTGCCCCGGGGGAAGCTTTCTTT.

The chain uses TRBV28 and TRBJ1-1, with 8 bases lining up with TRBD1. V gave up 6 bases and J gave up 9 bases; unmatched junction bases: 15. CDR1 MDHEN and CDR2 SYDVKM come from the germline V gene. The CDR3 has 15 residues. For the CDR3, the DNA is TGTGCCAGCAGCTCACACGAAACAGGGGGTATACAAGCTTTCTTT. Translating it yields CASSSHETGGIQAFF.

In this sample, this clone turned up a few times. V usage is TRBV5-4 and J usage is TRBJ2-1, with 10 bases fitting TRBD2. This CDR3 is 17 amino acids long. The V and J ends lost 4 bases and 4 bases, in that order; junction bases with no gene match: 11. CDR1 is SGHNT and CDR2 is YYREEE in the germline V gene (reference sequence). In DNA, the CDR3 is TGTGCCAGCAGCCAAAGCTTGCGGACTAGCGGATACAATGAGCAGTTCTTC. Translating it yields CASSQSLRTSGYNEQFF.

The V and J genes are TRBV2 and TRBJ1-2; a possible D gene is TRBD1 (5 bases). V shed 0 bases and J shed 7 bases, with 18 bases lying between them. Germline V gene data show CDR1 as SNHLY and CDR2 as FYNNEI. This CDR3 has 16 amino acids. Here the CDR3 reads CASSEAPAGPLGGYTF. The CDR3 DNA reads TGTGCCAGCAGTGAAGCCCCAGCAGGGCCCCTCGGTGGCTACACCTTC. Using reference TRBV2 and TRBJ1-2 for the parts outside the CDR3, the full variable domain is EPEVTQTPSHQVTQMGQEVILRCVPISNHLYFYWYRQILGQKVEFLVSFYNNEISEKSEIFDDQFSVERPDGSNFTLKIRSTKLEDSAMYFCASSEAPAGPLGGYTFGSGTRLTVV.

The chain couples TRBV7-6 to TRBJ1-2, with D hard to call. The CDR3 sequence is 13 residues long. V lost 2 bases and J 4 bases, leaving 8 bases between the germline ends. Per germline, CDR1 SGHVS and CDR2 FNYEAQ. The chain's CDR3 is CASSLKGGYGYTF. The CDR3, as DNA: TGTGCCAGCAGCTTAAAGGGAGGCTATGGCTACACCTTC. Drawing the rest from reference TRBV7-6 and TRBJ1-2, the complete variable domain is GAGVSQSPRYKVTKRGQDVALRCDPISGHVSLYWYRQALGQGPEFLTYFNYEAQQDKSGLPNDRFSAERPEGSISTLTIQRTEQRDSAMYRCASSLKGGYGYTFGSGTRLTVV.

This clone was seen a single time. The chain combines TRBV5-4 with TRBJ1-2, with TRBD1 identical over 7 bases. Germline values: CDR1 SGHNT, CDR2 YYREEE (reference sequence). CDR3 length: 14 residues. V lost 4 bases, J lost 4 bases, and 7 bases stayed unmatched. In DNA, the CDR3 is TGTGCCAGCAGCCCCCGGGACAGTGGCTATGGCTACACCTTC. It encodes CASSPRDSGYGYTF.

The rearrangement links TRBV27 to TRBJ2-7; 10 nucleotides line up with TRBD1. The CDR3 is made up of 14 amino acids. V was clipped by 2 bases and J by 2 bases; unmatched bases: 0. From germline, CDR1 is MNHEY and CDR2 SMNVEV (reference sequence). In nucleotides, the CDR3 is TGTGCCAGCAGTTTAGGGACAGGGGCCTACGAGCAGTACTTC. Its protein product is CASSLGTGAYEQYF.